The sequence of this TCR beta chain was determined in a study of technical replicates of blood from a handful of donors. Sequenced by immunoSEQ multiplex PCR; TCRdb stores in-frame clones only, minus some. The data show 75,000 to 95,000 clones, with roughly 93% seen just once and about 0.4% held by the top ten. This CDR3 region has 13 residues. Trimming stripped 8 bases from V and 2 bases from J, with 13 bases between. Germline V gene data show CDR1 as MNHEY and CDR2 as SMNVEV (reference sequence). The chain carries TRBV27 and TRBJ2-7, with D unresolved. The sequencing sample was made of T cells isolated from PBMCs. The TCR originated in a human donor in good health. The CDR3 sequence: CASSGLLAYEQYF. The CDR3 DNA is TGTGCCAGCTCAGGCCTCTTAGCCTACGAGCAGTACTTC.